A selection of T cell receptor beta chains follows, all from one sample in a study of T-cell memory formation after mild COVID-19. TCRdb processed the 5' RACE reads anew with MiXCR; each CDR3 protein has one entry. This table holds about 340,000 distinct CDR3 sequences, roughly 20% found once. The sequenced material came from PBMCs or a T cell subset sorted from them (not recorded which). Every receptor here comes from an adult woman who had mild COVID-19 (a few samples of this study predate the infection). Cell type and time point are not known. CDR3s include the opening cysteine and the closing phenylalanine or tryptophan. Not all rows give a size; the values are once, few, many and, for expanded clones, a class.

j_call | clone_size | v_call | cdr3_aa
TRBJ2-2 | few | TRBV7-9 | CASSLRDAATGELFF
TRBJ1-5 | - | TRBV29-1 | CSVVESRNQPQHF
TRBJ2-3 | - | TRBV4-2 | CASGNSGSMDTQYF
TRBJ1-1 | - | TRBV11-1 | CASRKKDKAFF
TRBJ2-7 | few | TRBV18 | CASSATRFYEQYF
TRBJ2-7 | - | TRBV20-1 | CSARPRVSGEQYF
TRBJ2-3 | few | TRBV15 | CATSRESASGRTDTQYF
TRBJ1-1 | - | TRBV6-1 | CASWYTEAFF
TRBJ2-3 | many | TRBV4-3 | CASSQEGLARGDTQYF
TRBJ1-1 | - | TRBV7-2 | CASSLDQGTAFF